This TCR beta chain was captured in a study of T cells after yellow fever vaccination. TCRdb fed the 5' RACE reads into MiXCR, producing one record per CDR3 protein. The table shows hundreds of thousands of distinct CDR3 sequences, with 21% occurring only once. Germline loops: CDR1 DFQATT, CDR2 SNEGSKA (reference sequence). The CDR3 totals 14 residues. The trim removed 3 bases at V and 14 bases at J, leaving 11 bases unmatched. The V and J genes are TRBV20-1 and TRBJ2-3; 13 bases are shared with TRBD2. The sample in question was PBMCs, obtained about 20 days after the first yellow fever vaccination. This TCR derives from a man younger than 35 who received the YFV17D yellow fever vaccine. CDR3 nucleotide sequence: TGCAGTGCTAGTTTGACTAGCGGGGGGTCCGCGGCGTATTTT. Translated, it gives CSASLTSGGSAAYF.